The 8 T cell receptor beta chains listed next were all sequenced from one sample in a study of blood T cell repertoires in COVID-19. The repertoire was sequenced with immunoSEQ multiplex PCR; TCRdb's copy has only in-frame clones and lacks some. The sample consists of around 67,000 clones, 91% of them appearing once. The sequencing input was peripheral blood. These receptors came from a human donor in a cohort sampled during active COVID-19.

V and J are TRBV5-6 and TRBJ1-6, with TRBD1 matching over 8 bases. CDR1 and CDR2 (germline): SGHDT, YYEEEE. The ends lost 4 bases at V and 10 bases at J; junction bases unmatched: 10. The CDR3 is made up of 15 amino acids. The CDR3 is CASSLPDRGDSPLHF. In DNA form, the CDR3 reads TGTGCCAGCAGCCTCCCTGACAGGGGTGACTCACCCCTCCACTTT.

This sequence joins TRBV27 and TRBJ1-2; the match to TRBD1 covers 7 bases. The CDR3 spans 14 residues. Germline V lookup: CDR1 MNHEY, CDR2 SMNVEV (reference sequence). After removal of 6 bases from V and 6 bases from J, the junction contained 10 bases not matched to a gene. CDR3 sequence: CASSHRATGDGYTF. As DNA, the CDR3 is TGTGCCAGCAGCCACAGGGCCACAGGGGATGGCTACACCTTC.

This chain links TRBV4-1 with TRBJ1-2; D gene uncertain. Germline V gene sequence: CDR1 MGHRA, CDR2 YSYEKL. V shed 0 bases and J shed 2 bases, with 13 bases lying between them. This CDR3 has 16 amino acids. CDR3 residues: CASSQDVAHGNYGYTF. In DNA form, the CDR3 reads TGCGCCAGCAGCCAAGATGTCGCACACGGGAACTATGGCTACACCTTC.

The genes are TRBV19 and TRBJ2-7; 7 bases align to TRBD1. The CDR3 totals 15 residues. The junction had 6 bases not matched to a gene; V was cut back by 1 base and J by 3 bases. Looked up from germline, CDR1 is LNHDA and CDR2 is SQIVND (reference sequence). The CDR3 spells CASSIVGQAHYEQYF. DNA of the CDR3: TGTGCCAGTAGTATAGTCGGACAGGCCCACTACGAGCAGTACTTC.

This clone was seen a handful of times. V is TRBV27 and J is TRBJ2-7, with 11 bases identical to TRBD1. Germline trimming cut 4 bases from V and 3 bases from J; bases unmatched to any gene: 2. The CDR3 has 14 amino acids. Germline V gene data show CDR1 as MNHEY and CDR2 as SMNVEV (reference sequence). Here the CDR3 reads CASSWGQGGYEQYF. The CDR3 DNA is TGTGCCAGCAGTTGGGGACAGGGGGGCTACGAGCAGTACTTC.

The chain combines TRBV19 with TRBJ1-5; D might be TRBD1 (6 bases). The germline V and J ends were trimmed by 3 bases and 2 bases, with 20 bases remaining between them. Germline-derived CDR1 and CDR2 are LNHDA and SQIVND (reference sequence). This CDR3 region has 18 residues. The CDR3 is CASSMSGAFGGGNQPQHF. CDR3 in DNA: TGTGCCAGTAGTATGTCAGGGGCATTCGGGGGGGGCAATCAGCCCCAGCATTTT. Full variable domain (rest looked up from reference TRBV19 and TRBJ1-5): DGGITQSPKYLFRKEGQNVTLSCEQNLNHDAMYWYRQDPGQGLRLIYYSQIVNDFQKGDIAEGYSVSREKKESFPLTVTSAQKNPTAFYLCASSMSGAFGGGNQPQHFGDGTRLSIL.

The rearrangement links TRBV27 to TRBJ2-7, with a weak D call TRBD2 (5 bases). Germline V lookup: CDR1 MNHEY, CDR2 SMNVEV (reference sequence). CDR3 length: 13 amino acids. Trimming removed 6 bases from V and 6 bases from J, with 15 bases in between. DNA of the CDR3: TGTGCCAGCAGCCGGGGAATAGCCGGCGAGCAGTACTTC. Translated: CASSRGIAGEQYF.

The chain has TRBV29-1 and TRBJ2-7, with D perhaps TRBD2 (6 bases). In germline, CDR1 is SQVTM, CDR2 ANQGSEA. V was trimmed by 6 bases and J by 1 base, leaving 7 bases between them. The CDR3 extends over 11 amino acids. The CDR3 DNA reads as TGCAGCGTGGAGGGGTCCTACGAGCAGTACTTC. Translation: CSVEGSYEQYF.